The subject of this entry is one T cell receptor beta chain. The sample originates from a study of identical twins. TCRdb ran MiXCR on the 5' RACE reads and lists one entry per CDR3 protein. This table holds some 1,700,000 distinct CDR3 sequences, around 29% found once. The germline V gene encodes CDR1 MNHNS and CDR2 SASEGT. V lost 2 bases, J lost 6 bases, and 8 bases lay in between. The CDR3 has 13 residues. The clonotype comes from a newborn girl in good health. Sequenced material: cord blood. This chain links TRBV6-1 with TRBJ2-4; D is undetermined. The CDR3 loop reads CASSERPANIQYF. The CDR3 region has the DNA TGTGCCAGCAGTGAACGGCCAGCAAACATTCAGTACTTC.